A selection of T cell receptor beta chains follows, all from one sample in a study of identical twins. TCRdb re-called the 5' RACE reads through MiXCR, storing one row per CDR3 protein. Of about 660,000 distinct CDR3 sequences in the sample, 8% to 9% are singletons; the top ten hold 0.75% to 1%. The data also belong to a second study, concerning yellow fever vaccine responses in identical twins.

The sequenced sample consisted of PBMCs. These receptors were collected from a woman between 18 and 29 years old in good health. The CDR3 runs from the conserved cysteine through the conserved F or W.

J	V	CDR3
TRBJ2-7	TRBV27	CASISRAEQYF
TRBJ2-1	TRBV3-1	CASSQDIGLRVPFF
TRBJ2-3	TRBV6-5	CASSYPTGQGSTDTQYF
TRBJ2-4	TRBV3-1	CASSPRAREDIQYF
TRBJ2-3	TRBV4-3	CASSQEGLGTDTQYF
TRBJ2-3	TRBV14	CASSQGVVYPDTQYF
TRBJ2-1	TRBV2	CASSEPRTSGGSHSPYNEQFF
TRBJ1-6	TRBV10-3	CAISEAGAEYSPLHF
TRBJ2-3	TRBV20-1	CSVRGGISDTQYF
TRBJ2-2	TRBV12-5	CASGLAEKDRERTGELFF
TRBJ2-3	TRBV20-1	CSARARELTTDTQYF
TRBJ2-7	TRBV15	CATSRVGAYEQYF
TRBJ2-2	TRBV7-8	CASSLRLAGGQSGELFF
TRBJ2-1	TRBV7-7	CASSLGQGAVSEQFF
TRBJ2-1	TRBV5-1	CASRREASYNEQFF
TRBJ2-7	TRBV28	CASSLTGPDEQYF
TRBJ2-7	TRBV7-9	CASSHTDRPYEQYF
TRBJ1-2	TRBV6-5	CASSYSNFRDRKIYGYTF
TRBJ2-2	TRBV5-6	CASREWRGTGELFF
TRBJ2-7	TRBV5-1	CASAGSTEGQGSYEQYF
TRBJ2-7	TRBV12-3/TRBV12-4	CASRARLAGAHEQYF
TRBJ2-1	TRBV29-1	CSVGRGGEQFF
TRBJ2-3	TRBV27	CASARRGLESDTQYF
TRBJ2-1	TRBV5-5	CASSLVSGAYNEQFF
TRBJ1-1	TRBV7-2	CASSDRLGVNTEAFF
TRBJ2-2	TRBV4-2	CASSQERTSGLFF
TRBJ2-4	TRBV15	CATSRDQKGGIQYF
TRBJ2-2	TRBV6-1	CASSPDEATINTGELFF
TRBJ2-2	TRBV28	CASSLLGRTNTGELFF
TRBJ2-1	TRBV12-3/TRBV12-4	CASRVSVYEQFF
TRBJ2-1	TRBV4-3	CASSQDTGGLAGYNEQFF
TRBJ2-2	TRBV27	CASSPWTVYSNTGELFF
TRBJ1-5	TRBV28	CASLRDNQPQHF
TRBJ2-3	TRBV30	CAWGYTDTQYF
TRBJ2-7	TRBV27	CASSLSTLTGGEQYF
TRBJ1-4	TRBV20-1	CSARAGTYEKLFF
TRBJ2-1	TRBV20-1	CSARSTFPSYNEQFF